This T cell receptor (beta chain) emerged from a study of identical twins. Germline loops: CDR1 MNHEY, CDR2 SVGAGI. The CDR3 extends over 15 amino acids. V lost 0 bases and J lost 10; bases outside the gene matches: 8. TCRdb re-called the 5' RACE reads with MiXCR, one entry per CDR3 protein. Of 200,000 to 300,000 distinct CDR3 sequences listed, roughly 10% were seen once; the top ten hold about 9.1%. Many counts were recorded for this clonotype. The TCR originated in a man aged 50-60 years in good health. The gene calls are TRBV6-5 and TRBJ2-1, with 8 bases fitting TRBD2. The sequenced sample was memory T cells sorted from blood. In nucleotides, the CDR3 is TGTGCCAGCAGTTACTCGGGTAGCGGGGTGACGGAGCAGTTCTTC. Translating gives CASSYSGSGVTEQFF.